The 29 T cell receptor beta chains below all came from one sample that was sequenced in a study of blood T cell repertoires in COVID-19. The method was immunoSEQ multiplex PCR; TCRdb's version includes in-frame clones alone and lacks a portion of them. The data contain more than 250,000 clones, 87% of them seen just once; the ten biggest clones take up roughly 5.3%. The sample comprised PBMCs or T cells enriched from blood (not recorded which). Receptors were obtained from a woman in her twenties or thirties who had recovered from COVID-19.

This chain connects TRBV6-2 or TRBV6-3 to TRBJ1-2; 8 bases fit TRBD1. Germline V gene sequence: CDR1 MNHEY, CDR2 SVGEGT. V was clipped by 3 bases and J by 3 bases; unmatched bases: 15. The CDR3 extends over 18 amino acids. The CDR3 nucleotides read TGTGCCAGCAGTTATAACCCCCGTGACAGGGGATTGGACTATGGCTACACCTTC. This gives the protein CASSYNPRDRGLDYGYTF.

DNA for the CDR3: TGTGCCAGCAGCCCGACCAGGTCGCGCGGGGAGCTGTTTTTT. It translates to CASSPTRSRGELFF. The genes are TRBV14 and TRBJ2-2; D not certain. The V gene lost 4 bases and the J gene lost 7 bases, with 13 bases spanning the gap. The CDR3 is 14 residues long. In germline, CDR1 is SGHDN, CDR2 FVKESK.

This clone has just a few counts. This chain uses TRBV15 with TRBJ1-6, with D uncertain. The CDR3 runs to 17 residues. Germline V lookup: CDR1 LNHNV, CDR2 YYDKDF (reference sequence). V was cut by 2 bases and J by 2 bases, with 13 bases left in between. CDR3 DNA: TGTGCCACCAGCAGACCCCCTCGAGGCCCCTATAATTCACCCCTCCACTTT. Protein sequence: CATSRPPRGPYNSPLHF.

The chain is built from TRBV12-5 and TRBJ2-1, with TRBD1 matching over 9 bases. J gave up 4 bases and V 1 base, and 2 bases lay outside the gene matches. The germline V gene has CDR1 LGHNT and CDR2 FRNRAP. The CDR3 runs to 15 residues. As DNA, the CDR3 is TGTGCTAGTGGTTTGGGACAGGGGGGGTACAATGAGCAGTTCTTC. This translates into CASGLGQGGYNEQFF.

Turning to this clone: The sample holds other DNA sequences that translate to the same CDR3. The rearrangement joins TRBV28 to TRBJ2-1; the D gene is possibly TRBD2 (6 bases). The CDR3 is 10 residues long. The ends were cut back, 6 bases at V and 9 bases at J, with 6 bases in the middle. Germline V gene sequence: CDR1 MDHEN, CDR2 SYDVKM. CDR3 DNA: TGTGCCAGCAGGCGGGGTGAGCAGTTCTTC. Its translation is CASRRGEQFF. Supplemented by reference TRBV28 and TRBJ2-1, the full variable domain reads DVKVTQSSRYLVKRTGEKVFLECVQDMDHENMFWYRQDPGLGLRLIYFSYDVKMKEKGDIPEGYSVSREKKERFSLILESASTNQTSMYLCASRRGEQFFGPGTRLTVL.

The DNA of the CDR3 is TGTGCCAGCAGCCAGGAGGTGGAGACCCAGTACTTC. This codes for CASSQEVETQYF. This sequence joins TRBV3-1 (or the pseudogene TRBV3-2) and TRBJ2-5; D may be TRBD2 (5 bases). The CDR3 extends over 12 amino acids. Germline assignment: CDR1 LGHDT and CDR2 YNNKEL (reference sequence). Trimming shortened V by 3 bases and J by 5 bases, and 7 bases separated the two germline ends.

The rearrangement joins TRBV27 to TRBJ1-5, with D perhaps matching TRBD1 (5 bases). The CDR3 runs 16 residues. In germline, CDR1 is MNHEY, CDR2 SMNVEV (reference sequence). The V and J ends lost 6 bases and 2 bases respectively, with 17 bases between them. CDR3 sequence (DNA): TGTGCCAGCAGCTCTCTATTAGGGGTGGGCAATCAGCCCCAGCATTTT. Residues: CASSSLLGVGNQPQHF.

This CDR3 is CASSDRGPPVNQPQHF. In DNA form, the CDR3 reads TGCGCCAGCAGTGACAGGGGGCCCCCAGTCAATCAGCCCCAGCATTTT. The rearrangement uses TRBV10-2 and TRBJ1-5; 8 bases align to TRBD1. The CDR3 spans 16 residues. The junction had 7 bases not matched to a gene; V was cut back by 3 bases and J by 3 bases. CDR1 and CDR2 from the germline V gene are WSHSY and SAAADI.

The chain employs TRBV6-5 and TRBJ2-1; D is unresolved. This CDR3 comprises 15 residues. V lost 0 bases to trimming and J lost 0 bases, with 6 bases between them. Germline V gives CDR1 MNHEY, CDR2 SVGAGI. Here the CDR3 reads CASSYSTSSYNEQFF. Here the CDR3 DNA reads TGTGCCAGCAGTTACTCAACGAGCTCCTACAATGAGCAGTTCTTC.

V and J are TRBV7-9 and TRBJ1-2; 11 nucleotides match TRBD1. The CDR3 spans 11 residues. Germline V gene sequence: CDR1 SEHNR, CDR2 FQNEAQ (reference sequence). V was pared by 8 bases and J by 14 bases, with 7 bases of the junction left unmatched. The CDR3 loop reads CASDGQGAQTF. The CDR3, as DNA: TGTGCCAGCGACGGACAGGGGGCGCAAACCTTC.

This clone was counted only a few times. This sequence joins TRBV6-5 and TRBJ2-7; the D is unclear. Germline CDR1 is MNHEY and CDR2 is SVGAGI. The CDR3 is 14 residues long. V was clipped by 5 bases and J by 2 bases, with 13 bases between them. CDR3 amino acids: CASSPPLRAYEQYF. The CDR3 bases are TGTGCCAGCAGTCCCCCACTGAGAGCCTACGAGCAGTACTTC.

The rearrangement joins TRBV11-2 to TRBJ2-7; 8 bases match TRBD1. The length of the CDR3 is 14 residues. Germline V gene lookup returns CDR1 SGHAT and CDR2 FQNNGV. The trim removed 5 bases at V and 1 base at J, leaving 4 bases unmatched. As DNA, the CDR3 is TGTGCCAGCAGCCCGGGACAGGTATCCTACGAGCAGTACTTC. This codes for CASSPGQVSYEQYF.

The genes are TRBV12-5 and TRBJ2-5, with TRBD2 matching 11 bases. In germline, CDR1 is LGHNT, CDR2 FRNRAP. CDR3 size: 16 residues. J gave up 5 bases and V 4 bases, and 9 bases lay outside the gene matches. The CDR3 protein is CASGYFSGGVLETQYF. The CDR3 DNA sequence: TGTGCTAGTGGTTATTTTAGCGGGGGGGTGTTGGAGACCCAGTACTTC.

CDR3 loop: CASSGTGDEQYF. DNA for the CDR3: TGTGCCAGCAGCGGGACAGGGGATGAGCAGTACTTC. The chain uses TRBV7-6 and TRBJ2-7; TRBD1 aligns across 10 bases. V dropped 5 bases and J dropped 7; count of bases not matched to a gene: 2. Germline V gene sequence: CDR1 SGHVS, CDR2 FNYEAQ. This CDR3 region has 12 residues.

The rearrangement joins TRBV11-3 to TRBJ1-1; maybe TRBD1 (5 bases). The V gene's germline CDR1 is SGHNT and CDR2 YENEEA. CDR3 length: 13 residues. The ends were cut back, 5 bases at V and 1 base at J, with 8 bases in the middle. This CDR3 is CASSTDRNTEAFF. CDR3 bases: TGTGCCAGCAGCACCGACAGGAACACTGAAGCTTTCTTT.

This chain links TRBV5-1 with TRBJ1-2; D not certain. V dropped 2 bases and J dropped 6 bases, with 8 bases sitting between them. The CDR3 consists of 12 residues. The germline V gene has CDR1 SGHRS and CDR2 YFSETQ. This CDR3 is CASSLMADGYTF. CDR3 DNA sequence: TGCGCCAGCAGCTTAATGGCAGATGGCTACACCTTC.

This chain links TRBV6-5 with TRBJ2-3; the D gene is possibly TRBD1 (5 bases). The CDR3 is 15 residues long. Looked up from germline, CDR1 is MNHEY and CDR2 is SVGAGI. V was clipped by 2 bases and J by 0 bases, with 9 bases between them. The chain's CDR3 is CASSYGAGSTDTQYF. CDR3 sequence (DNA): TGTGCCAGCAGTTACGGCGCAGGGAGCACAGATACGCAGTATTTT.

The CDR3 reads CASSATLGQGSSGANVLTF. In nucleotides, the CDR3 is TGTGCCAGCAGTGCAACATTAGGACAGGGCAGCTCTGGGGCCAACGTCCTGACTTTC. The chain carries TRBV6-1 and TRBJ2-6, with 8 bases lining up with TRBD1. Germline trimming cut 4 bases from V and 0 bases from J; bases unmatched to any gene: 11. The germline V gene encodes CDR1 MNHNS and CDR2 SASEGT. The CDR3 sequence is 19 residues long.

This chain connects TRBV19 to TRBJ2-3; a weak D match, TRBD1 (6 bases). Germline V gene data show CDR1 as LNHDA and CDR2 as SQIVND (reference sequence). V lost 6 bases, J lost 2 bases, and 15 bases lay in between. This CDR3 is built from 15 residues. The CDR3 DNA reads TGTGCCAGTAGCCTACAGGGCCTACCCACAGATACGCAGTATTTT. Encoded protein: CASSLQGLPTDTQYF.

CDR3 loop: CASSQIRGSGNTIYF. The DNA for the CDR3 is TGTGCCAGCAGTCAAATCAGGGGCTCTGGAAACACCATATATTTT. J is TRBJ1-3 and V is TRBV6-5; weak D call: TRBD1 (6 bases). V was shortened by 5 bases and J by 0 bases, with 11 bases between the two germline ends. The germline gives CDR1 MNHEY, CDR2 SVGAGI. The CDR3 consists of 15 residues.

The chain links TRBV20-1 to TRBJ1-4, with D tentatively TRBD1 (6 bases). The germline V gene encodes CDR1 DFQATT and CDR2 SNEGSKA (reference sequence). V was cut by 3 bases and J by 0 bases, with 8 bases left in between. The CDR3 is 14 residues long. The CDR3, as DNA: TGCAGTGCTAGTCGGACAGCAACTAATGAAAAACTGTTTTTT. Amino acids: CSASRTATNEKLFF.

This sequence joins TRBV5-6 and TRBJ1-2; D ambiguous. CDR1 and CDR2 (germline): SGHDT, YYEEEE. The CDR3 extends over 13 amino acids. V shed 0 bases and J shed 2 bases, with 5 bases lying between them. The CDR3 loop is CASSLDSNYGYTF. The DNA for the CDR3 is TGTGCCAGCAGCTTGGACAGCAACTATGGCTACACCTTC. The full variable domain, rest sourced from reference TRBV5-6 and TRBJ1-2, is DAGVTQSPTHLIKTRGQQVTLRCSPKSGHDTVSWYQQALGQGPQFIFQYYEEEERQRGNFPDRFSGHQFPNYSSELNVNALLLGDSALYLCASSLDSNYGYTFGSGTRLTVV.

The chain joins TRBV10-1 to TRBJ1-1; TRBD1 is a possible D gene (5 bases). The V end was cut by 10 bases, the J end by 1 base, with 22 bases between. The V gene's germline CDR1 is WNHNN and CDR2 SYGVQD (reference sequence). The CDR3 contains 16 residues. The CDR3 nucleotides are TGCGCCACCTCTTCGGGACTGCCTGAGGGGAACACTGAAGCTTTCTTT. It encodes CATSSGLPEGNTEAFF.

This chain links TRBV9 with TRBJ2-6, with a weak D call TRBD2 (6 bases). CDR1 is SGDLS and CDR2 is YYNGEE in the germline V gene. Trimming removed 4 bases at V and 0 bases at J, with 20 bases between. The CDR3 contains 19 residues. The CDR3 here is CASSPIYGTASSGANVLTF. DNA for the CDR3: TGTGCCAGCAGCCCAATATATGGGACTGCCAGCTCTGGGGCCAACGTCCTGACTTTC.

This clone is a singleton in its sample. The chain has TRBV9 and TRBJ2-1; D not certain. This CDR3 contains 13 residues. Trimming removed 0 bases from V and 5 bases from J, with 6 bases in between. CDR1 and CDR2 (germline): SGDLS, YYNGEE. CDR3 sequence reads: CASSVGGNNEQFF. In DNA form, the CDR3 reads TGTGCCAGCAGCGTAGGCGGAAACAATGAGCAGTTCTTC.

The V gene is TRBV12-2, the J gene TRBJ2-2; TRBD2 is the table's D call and was not checked against the DNA. TRBV12-2 is a pseudogene. The CDR3 is 17 amino acids. The CDR3 DNA follows: TGTGCAAGTCGCTGCGCCTCTCGGGGGGACTCGACCGGGGAGCTGTTTTTT. It codes for CASRCASRGDSTGELFF.

The gene calls are TRBV28 and TRBJ1-1; TRBD1 aligns across 9 bases. V lost 5 bases and J lost 11; bases outside the gene matches: 6. There are 12 residues in the CDR3. Per the germline V gene, CDR1 is MDHEN and CDR2 is SYDVKM. The CDR3 region is CASSGDRVAAFF. The CDR3 DNA is TGTGCCAGCAGTGGGGACAGGGTAGCGGCTTTCTTT. The variable domain in full, with the rest retrieved from reference TRBV28 and TRBJ1-1, is DVKVTQSSRYLVKRTGEKVFLECVQDMDHENMFWYRQDPGLGLRLIYFSYDVKMKEKGDIPEGYSVSREKKERFSLILESASTNQTSMYLCASSGDRVAAFFGQGTRLTVV.

The rearrangement links TRBV25-1 to TRBJ1-1, with 7 nucleotides matching TRBD1. CDR1 and CDR2 from the germline V gene are MGHDK and SYGVNS. Trimming cost V 0 bases and J 10 bases; bases outside gene matches: 5. The CDR3 contains 13 residues. The CDR3 DNA follows: TGTGCCAGCAGTGAATATCCGGCAGGGGGAGCTTTCTTT. It translates to CASSEYPAGGAFF.

The V call is TRBV7-2, the J call TRBJ1-5; no reliable D call. The V gene's germline CDR1 is SGHTA and CDR2 FQGNSA. V was cut by 4 bases and J by 3 bases, with 4 bases left in between. The CDR3 is 12 residues long. The CDR3 region is CASSSFNQPQHF. The CDR3 coding sequence is TGTGCCAGCAGCTCCTTCAATCAGCCCCAGCATTTT.